This passage covers 5 T cell receptor beta chains from one sample sequenced in a study of blood T cell repertoires in COVID-19 (dated by TCRdb to the early 2020s). Library preparation used the immunoSEQ multiplex PCR assay. Here the immuneACCESS table is served through TCRdb, limited to in-frame sequences with V and J called. Missing clones are a known gap in these copies; in checked studies unresolved V genes cover under half, and the rest lacks a known reason. The sample table contains some 360,000 clones; only one count was recorded for 89% of them. About 3.9% of the sample goes to the ten largest clones. Sequencing was carried out using peripheral blood. Receptor source: a woman aged 60-75 years with COVID-19, enrolled during active disease.

V usage is TRBV11-2 and J usage is TRBJ1-1, with TRBD1 as a possible D gene (5 bases). The germline gives CDR1 SGHAT, CDR2 FQNNGV. The CDR3 is 15 amino acids. V was shortened by 1 base and J by 0 bases, with 9 bases between the two germline ends. The CDR3 coding sequence is TGTGCCAGCAGCTTAGCGGGGGTCTTGAACACTGAAGCTTTCTTT. The encoded protein is CASSLAGVLNTEAFF.

This chain joins TRBV5-4 and TRBJ2-1, with 7 bases that match TRBD1. Trimming at V came to 2 bases and at J to 2 bases, leaving 4 bases not matched to a gene. CDR3 length: 15 residues. Germline V gives CDR1 SGHNT, CDR2 YYREEE (reference sequence). DNA for the CDR3: TGTGCCAGCAGCTTTAGACAGGGTCCCTACAATGAGCAGTTCTTC. Its protein is CASSFRQGPYNEQFF.

The chain carries TRBV29-1 and TRBJ1-3, with D uncertain. CDR1 and CDR2 (germline): SQVTM, ANQGSEA. Trimming took 6 bases from V and 4 from J, leaving 13 bases between them. The CDR3 contains 13 residues. The CDR3 loop is CSVQVGSGNTIYF. The CDR3 bases are TGCAGCGTACAAGTCGGGTCCGGAAACACCATATATTTT.

This chain uses TRBV5-1 with TRBJ2-2, with a tentative D call TRBD1 (6 bases). The CDR3 runs to 15 residues. The V gene's germline CDR1 is SGHRS and CDR2 YFSETQ. With 5 bases removed from V and 2 bases from J, the gap between germline ends came to 13 bases. CDR3 in amino acids: CASRHWTVNTGELFF. The DNA for the CDR3 is TGCGCCAGCAGGCACTGGACAGTTAACACCGGGGAGCTGTTTTTT.

This chain uses TRBV15 with TRBJ2-3; no definite D call. The CDR3 covers 14 residues. Trimming left V 1 base short and J 1 base short, with 6 bases between. CDR1 is LNHNV, CDR2 YYDKDF, per germline (reference sequence). The CDR3, as DNA: TGTGCCACCAGCAGAGCTGCGCGCACAGATACGCAGTATTTT. Translating it yields CATSRAARTDTQYF.